Below, 24 T cell receptor beta chains from the same sample are listed, as sequenced in a study of T cell repertoires in cytomegalovirus infection. TCRdb re-called the reads through MiXCR, storing one row per CDR3 protein. The sample lists more than 75,000 distinct CDR3 sequences, 25% to 30% occurring once. Which antigens these TCRs recognize remains unknown. The sequenced sample was CD8+ T cells from cultured PBMCs, obtained from culture after CMV antigen stimulation. The receptor source for this set is a human donor in good health (CMV status not recorded). Some clones in this sample may be carry-over from other donors' samples.

This clonotype was detected a few times. CDR3 in amino acids: CASSQEGDPYGYTF. CDR3 nucleotides: TGTGCCAGCAGCCAAGAAGGGGATCCCTATGGCTACACCTTC. The chain joins TRBV3-1 to TRBJ1-2, with TRBD1 as a possible D gene (5 bases). CDR3 length equals 14 residues. Germline V lookup: CDR1 LGHDT, CDR2 YNNKEL (reference sequence). The V end lost 0 bases, the J end lost 4 bases, and 9 bases lay between the germline ends. Full variable domain (outside the CDR3, taken from reference TRBV3-1 and TRBJ1-2): DTAVSQTPKYLVTQMGNDKSIKCEQNLGHDTMYWYKQDSKKFLKIMFSYNNKELIINETVPNRFSPKSPDKAHLNLHINSLELGDSAVYFCASSQEGDPYGYTFGSGTRLTVV.

The rearrangement links TRBV30 to TRBJ1-1; D ambiguous. The V end lost 0 bases, the J end lost 1 base, and 6 bases lay between the germline ends. Germline V gives CDR1 GTSNPN, CDR2 SVGIG (reference sequence). The CDR3 is 13 residues long. DNA for the CDR3: TGTGCCTGGAGTGTACTGGAGAACACTGAAGCTTTCTTT. Residues: CAWSVLENTEAFF.

This clonotype was seen more than once but under ten times. The genes are TRBV12-3 or TRBV12-4 and TRBJ1-1; D may be TRBD1 (6 bases). The CDR3 covers 12 residues. V was pared by 10 bases and J by 3 bases, with 12 bases between. CDR3 residues: CAILYRDTEAFF. The CDR3 DNA is TGTGCCATCCTGTACAGGGACACTGAAGCTTTCTTT.

This clonotype was found once. The V gene is TRBV11-1, the J gene TRBJ2-7; perhaps TRBD2 as D (6 bases). The CDR3 covers 15 residues. CDR1 is SGHAT and CDR2 is FQDESV in the germline V gene (reference sequence). Trimming removed 5 bases at V and 4 bases at J, with 18 bases between. CDR3 DNA: TGTGCCAGCAGCCCCGACGGGACTCGTCTTTACGAGCAGTACTTC. Protein sequence: CASSPDGTRLYEQYF. The full variable domain, rest sourced from reference TRBV11-1 and TRBJ2-7, is EAEVAQSPRYKITEKSQAVAFWCDPISGHATLYWYRQILGQGPELLVQFQDESVVDDSQLPKDRFSAERLKGVDSTLKIQPAELGDSAMYLCASSPDGTRLYEQYFGPGTRLTVT.

This clonotype has only a few counts. The V call is TRBV7-9, the J call TRBJ2-7; D gene unclear. The CDR3 sequence is 13 residues long. V was cut by 4 bases and J by 0 bases, with 7 bases left in between. Per the germline V gene, CDR1 is SEHNR and CDR2 is FQNEAQ (reference sequence). The CDR3 DNA reads TGTGCCAGCAGCTCCGGCGGCTCCTACGAGCAGTACTTC. Protein: CASSSGGSYEQYF. The entire variable domain, with the rest obtained from reference TRBV7-9 and TRBJ2-7, is as follows: DTGVSQNPRHKITKRGQNVTFRCDPISEHNRLYWYRQTLGQGPEFLTYFQNEAQLEKSRLLSDRFSAERPKGSFSTLEIQRTEQGDSAMYLCASSSGGSYEQYFGPGTRLTVT.

The chain is built from TRBV30 and TRBJ1-1; tentative D call: TRBD1 (6 bases). The CDR3 has 14 residues. The ends were cut back, 0 bases at V and 4 bases at J, with 12 bases in the middle. The germline gives CDR1 GTSNPN, CDR2 SVGIG (reference sequence). The CDR3 coding sequence is TGTGCCTGGAGTGTACCCGGGGGCGGCACTGAAGCTTTCTTT. Protein sequence: CAWSVPGGGTEAFF.

Comments on this clonotype: At one of its ends the junction is not consistent with the germline gene, which may arise from a read error. This chain links TRBV27 with TRBJ2-1, with D perhaps matching TRBD1 (5 bases). Germline lookup yields CDR1 MNHEY and CDR2 SMNVEV (reference sequence). The CDR3 extends over 16 amino acids. The CDR3 DNA sequence: TGTGCCAGCAGTTTATCGTGGAAGAAAAAGGACAATGAGCAGTTCTTT. Residues: CASSLSWKKKDNEQFF.

This clonotype showed up just a few times. V and J are TRBV7-6 and TRBJ2-1; TRBD2 agrees at 10 bases. Germline V gene data show CDR1 as SGHVS and CDR2 as FNYEAQ. Unmatched junction bases numbered 7, after V lost 1 base and J lost 4 bases. This CDR3 comprises 17 residues. This CDR3 reads CASSLELGSGGYNEQFF. Here the CDR3 DNA reads TGTGCCAGCAGCTTAGAGCTCGGTAGCGGGGGGTACAATGAGCAGTTCTTC.

The J gene is TRBJ1-6, the V gene TRBV5-1; D perhaps matches TRBD1 (5 bases). The CDR3 consists of 15 residues. V dropped 7 bases and J dropped 10 bases, with 21 bases sitting between them. Germline V lookup: CDR1 SGHRS, CDR2 YFSETQ. In nucleotides, the CDR3 is TGCGCCAGCCGCGGGAAGACAGACTCTTACTCACCCCTCCACTTT. Amino acids: CASRGKTDSYSPLHF.

This clonotype appeared a few times. V gene TRBV3-1 combines with J gene TRBJ2-7; D may be TRBD1 (6 bases). The CDR3 is made up of 13 amino acids. Trimming cost V 4 bases and J 3 bases, with 10 bases left between them. Germline CDR1 and CDR2: LGHDT and YNNKEL (reference sequence). CDR3 in DNA: TGTGCCAGCAGCCGCAAACAGGGCTACGAGCAGTACTTC. Translated: CASSRKQGYEQYF.

The J gene is TRBJ2-5, the V gene TRBV7-9; D perhaps matches TRBD1 (5 bases). CDR1 and CDR2 (germline): SEHNR, FQNEAQ (reference sequence). CDR3 length: 15 amino acids. The V end was cut by 5 bases, the J end by 0 bases, with 13 bases between. The CDR3 nucleotides read TGTGCCAGCAGCGCCTTAAAAGGGGACCAAGAGACCCAGTACTTC. Translation gives CASSALKGDQETQYF.

Points on this clonotype: Lacking the conserved final phenylalanine or tryptophan, this CDR3 likely reflects a read error. Because the CDR3's place on the DNA is in doubt, the DNA is left out and the CDR3 is given as listed by TCRdb. The chain has TRBV11-1 and TRBJ2-1; the table's D call TRBD1 went unverified against the DNA. The germline V gene has CDR1 SGHAT and CDR2 FQDESV (reference sequence). The CDR3 comprises 10 residues, both ends counted. The chain's CDR3 is CASSPGSAIS.

This clonotype came up many times. The V gene is TRBV7-2, the J gene TRBJ1-5, with D uncertain. Germline-derived CDR1 and CDR2 are SGHTA and FQGNSA. CDR3 size: 16 residues. The V end was cut by 1 base, the J end by 0 bases, with 10 bases between. The CDR3 DNA reads TGTGCCAGCAGCTTAGGCGGAGGTTATAGCAATCAGCCCCAGCATTTT. Translation gives CASSLGGGYSNQPQHF.

This CDR3 reads CASRVQLPGLAGNEQFF. The CDR3 coding sequence is TGTGCCAGCAGAGTTCAACTCCCGGGACTAGCGGGCAATGAGCAGTTCTTC. The chain carries TRBV27 and TRBJ2-1, with 12 bases identical to TRBD2. V was clipped by 6 bases and J by 6 bases; unmatched bases: 12. CDR3 length: 17 residues. Germline lookup yields CDR1 MNHEY and CDR2 SMNVEV (reference sequence).

CDR3 protein: CASSARTDTYEQYF. The CDR3, as DNA: TGTGCCAGCAGTGCCAGGACAGACACCTACGAGCAGTACTTC. The chain links TRBV27 to TRBJ2-7, with D tentatively TRBD1 (6 bases). Trimming removed 5 bases at V and 2 bases at J, with 13 bases between. From germline, CDR1 is MNHEY and CDR2 SMNVEV (reference sequence). CDR3 length equals 14 residues.

The chain joins TRBV30 to TRBJ1-5; D ambiguous. CDR1 and CDR2 (germline): GTSNPN, SVGIG (reference sequence). Trimming took off 0 bases at V and 0 bases at J, with 12 bases between the two ends. The CDR3 runs 16 residues. DNA of the CDR3: TGTGCCTGGAGTGTGGCGGGATTTTATAGCAATCAGCCCCAGCATTTT. Its protein is CAWSVAGFYSNQPQHF.

Only a few counts were recorded for this clonotype. The chain carries TRBV19 and TRBJ1-5; D remains unclear. The CDR3 sequence is 15 residues long. Germline CDR1 and CDR2: LNHDA and SQIVND (reference sequence). The germline V and J ends were trimmed by 3 bases and 3 bases, with 12 bases remaining between them. CDR3 sequence reads: CASSIIERANQPQHF. CDR3 DNA: TGTGCCAGTAGTATTATAGAGAGGGCCAATCAGCCCCAGCATTTT.

The chain combines TRBV20-1 with TRBJ1-6, with 9 bases that match TRBD1. V lost 1 base to trimming and J lost 9 bases; unmatched junction nucleotides: 7. The length of the CDR3 is 15 residues. CDR1 and CDR2 from the germline V gene are DFQATT and SNEGSKA (reference sequence). The CDR3, as DNA: TGCAGTGCTAGAGGGACAGGGGTTTTTGGTTCACCCCTCCACTTT. Amino acid sequence: CSARGTGVFGSPLHF.

Many counts were recorded for this clonotype. The J gene is TRBJ2-5, the V gene TRBV7-6, with 7 bases that match TRBD1. Germline V gene lookup returns CDR1 SGHVS and CDR2 FNYEAQ. The CDR3 contains 14 residues. Trimming at V came to 0 bases and at J to 5 bases, leaving 3 bases not matched to a gene. CDR3 sequence: CASSLATGLETQYF. The CDR3 DNA follows: TGTGCCAGCAGCTTAGCGACAGGGCTGGAGACCCAGTACTTC.

This clonotype was observed many times. DNA for the CDR3: TGTGCCAGCAGTCCCCACTCTAGCGGGGGGCCTAGTCACTCCTACAATGAGCAGTTCTTC. Its translation is CASSPHSSGGPSHSYNEQFF. This chain joins TRBV28 and TRBJ2-1; 11 bases line up with TRBD2. The CDR3 is made up of 20 amino acids. J was trimmed by 0 bases and V by 5 bases; bases with no gene match: 15. Germline V gives CDR1 MDHEN, CDR2 SYDVKM.

The rearrangement uses TRBV12-3 or TRBV12-4 and TRBJ2-5, with D hard to call. The V end was cut by 2 bases, the J end by 5 bases, with 12 bases between. The CDR3 consists of 14 residues. The CDR3 DNA reads TGTGCCAGCAGTTTAATGGGAAACGGGGAGACCCAGTACTTC. It is translated as CASSLMGNGETQYF.

This clonotype was found many times. This chain joins TRBV24-1 and TRBJ2-6; the D call may be TRBD1 or TRBD2 (5 bases each). V was cut by 4 bases and J by 4 bases, with 19 bases left in between. The CDR3 length is 18 residues. CDR1 is KGHDR, CDR2 SFDVKD, per germline. The CDR3: CATSETTAPGTGANVLTF. CDR3 nucleotide sequence: TGTGCCACCAGTGAGACGACAGCCCCGGGAACCGGGGCCAACGTCCTGACTTTC.

This clonotype was counted between two and nine times. The CDR3 DNA reads TGTGCCAGCAGTTTCAGACAAGGAAGTACCGGGGAGCTGTTTTTT. It codes for CASSFRQGSTGELFF. The chain employs TRBV6-5 and TRBJ2-2; D is unclear. CDR1 is MNHEY, CDR2 SVGAGI, per germline. Trimming took off 4 bases at V and 5 bases at J, with 14 bases between the two ends. The CDR3 has 15 residues.

A few counts support this clonotype. The gene calls are TRBV12-3 or TRBV12-4 and TRBJ1-6; 7 positions agree with TRBD1. The CDR3 has 15 residues. Unmatched junction bases numbered 5, after V lost 2 bases and J lost 7 bases. The CDR3 spells CASSLLTGANSPLHF. DNA of the CDR3: TGTGCCAGCAGTTTACTCACAGGGGCGAATTCACCCCTCCACTTT.